The T cell receptor (beta chain) described here comes from a study of cytomegalovirus exposure and HLA in healthy donors (dated by TCRdb to about 2017). Regarding the research as a whole: An earlier analysis of 587 of the donors reported under 300 Gb of sequence data and 95 million to 140 million unique TCR beta sequences obtained from 150 million to 200 million T cells. Every repertoire in the discovery cohort had been generated on one and the same sequencing platform. A later analysis re-analyzed previously published TCR beta repertoires from several hundred donors and added high-resolution HLA genotyping to study TCR occurrence patterns. Genome-wide SNP genotypes for about three fifths of the 666 donors were used in a later genetic analysis, which treated that subset as a discovery cohort. The later analysis used no new phenotypic data to find candidate immune exposures, relying instead on TCR beta sequences and their occurrence across donors. The study used immunosequencing to profile the T cell repertoires of 666 subjects and linked those repertoires to cytomegalovirus serostatus. The study aimed to test whether cataloging public T cell receptors could reveal signatures of past pathogen exposure. High-throughput TCR immunosequencing, statistical association of individual TCRs with disease status, and machine learning were combined to predict cytomegalovirus infection status. Donor age, sex, ethnicity and CMV serostatus were compiled alongside the repertoire data. On average, about 240,000 unique TCR beta nucleotide sequences were sequenced per donor among a few hundred genotyped donors of the cohort, with roughly 18% of those sequences being non-productive. Of the 300 to 500 genotyped donors, 75% to 85% were placed in the genetic ancestry cluster associated with self-reported Caucasian donors. Besides the first cohort of 550 to 750 subjects, a separate validation cohort made up of 95 to 150 different subjects was used. An earlier analysis of 587 of the donors used high-throughput TCR beta sequencing to judge whether each TCR beta V gene segment behaved as functional or pseudogenic. HLA typing covered class I and class II loci at four-digit resolution. Typing coverage differed by locus: A, B, C, DRB1 and DQB1 were typed in about 620-640 donors, DQA1 in about 500, DPA1 in some 600, and DPB1 in approximately 450. An early release covering 550 to 700 HLA-typed donors comprised approximately 300 gigabases of sequencing data and tens of millions of unique TCR sequences. Roughly 5 DR-DQ haplotypes were handled as single units for association and clustering, since linkage in the cohort was strong.

CDR1 and CDR2 are drawn from the germline V gene: SGHTS, YDEGEE. The CDR3 runs 15 amino acids, cysteine and phenylalanine included. Only the CDR3 DNA is retained, 45 bases long and in frame from the first base. V and J lose 4 bases and 0 bases, and a span of 11 bases separates them. Library preparation was by the immunoSEQ multiplex PCR assay. The multiplex PCR relied on a mix of 60 forward primers for TCR Vbeta segments and 13 reverse primers for TCR Jbeta segments. The CDR3 region of rearranged TCR beta genes was amplified from genomic DNA by a multiplex PCR assay. Amplified TCR beta libraries were sequenced as 87-base-pair reads on the Illumina HiSeq System. On the authors' methods: A later analysis counted approximately 76 million unique TCR beta chains across the 650 to 800 repertoires, and some 11 million of these chains were shared by at least two donors. Raw reads were error-corrected and collapsed into unique sequences with a nearest-neighbor algorithm that merged closely related sequences to remove PCR and sequencing errors. Alignment of CDR3 sequences to IMGT reference sequences was used to assign V, D and J gene segments. For a sequence to be retained, a match of at least six nucleotides was required to both a V gene segment and a J gene segment. Rearrangements were called productive when the CDR3 lacked stop codons and stayed in frame with V and J; all others were non-productive. CDR3 was defined according to IMGT convention as the region running from the second conserved V-encoded cysteine to the conserved J-encoded phenylalanine. Sequences without an unambiguous match to a single V gene segment were excluded from the earlier analysis of 450 to 650 of the donors. An earlier analysis of 587 of the donors classified V segments as functional when productive rearrangements were above 56.7% and as segregating when the standard deviation between donors was above 5%. A statistical classification framework was built for diagnosing cytomegalovirus status from the catalog of TCR beta chain sequences. A later analysis assigned V and J genes by comparing TCR nucleotide sequences with IMGT/GENE-DB human TR gene sequences. A later analysis assigned CDR3 sequences and most-parsimonious VDJ recombination scenarios with the TCRdist pipeline. In a later analysis, each TCR beta chain was defined by its CDR3 amino acid sequence together with its V-gene family, and reads without a unique V-gene family were excluded. In a later analysis, around 650 highly shared, low-generation-probability nucleotide sequences were removed to address suspected cross-contamination and a sequencing artifact. In a later analysis, a clonal expansion index was calculated for each public chain from normalized within-repertoire ranks of inferred template counts. In a later analysis, generation probabilities were computed with a VDJ recombination model fitted to out-of-frame rearrangements, and the resulting probabilities were checked against IGoR. In a later analysis, TCR-TCR, TCR-HLA and TCR-CMV co-occurrence was scored with hypergeometric tests, and a repertoire-size bias correction was applied to TCR pairs. To estimate false discovery rates, a later analysis permuted the HLA or CMV assignments 20 times. In a later analysis, co-occurring TCRs were grouped with DBSCAN, and TCRdist sequence similarity was added when clustering was performed within HLA-allele-positive subsets. For co-occurrence clustering, repertoires with fewer than 30,000 or more than 120,000 public chains were excluded, along with roughly 5 repertoires with anomalous nucleotide sharing. TCRdb took over this immuneACCESS table, retaining in-frame rearrangements with V and J assigned. Such tables are incomplete; in checked studies, under half of the missing clones stem from an unresolved V gene, and the remainder is unexplained. V and J calls and clone size are copied from that table; D and trimming were computed from the DNA. The sample's records list 55,000 to 80,000 clones. The ten largest clones add up to 2.5% to 3% of the sample.

As concerns this clone: The antigen it recognizes is unknown.

Beyond this particular receptor, the publication reports: Because HLA typing was unavailable for some donors at each locus, only the typed subset was used in association tests. The sequencing pipeline was judged likely to have produced a cluster of highly shared sequence variants as a technical artifact. Linkage disequilibrium might explain the correlated functional status among segregating V segments, but an unknown experimental factor could not be ruled out. Some IMGT-functional V segments, including TRBV6-2 and TRBV6-3, could not be told apart with the 87-base-pair reads, so those segments were excluded. The classifier was reported to diagnose cytomegalovirus status with high specificity and sensitivity in both the original and validation cohorts. Only TCR beta chains were sequenced in this cohort, and the absence of alpha or paired-chain data limited detectable features. Because counts were too low, 15 to 20 rarely observed V segments, including chromosome 9 orphons, were excluded from the earlier analysis of 587 of the donors. A total of about 150 TCR beta chains were listed by the study as associated with cytomegalovirus. In an earlier analysis of more than 500 of the donors, most TCR beta V segments appeared in productive rearrangements about 87% or about 30% of the time, broadly matching IMGT annotations. The only immune exposure information available for the cohort was CMV serostatus. A later analysis reported that several top co-occurrence clusters appeared linked to parvovirus B19, influenza, CMV and Epstein-Barr virus. A few of the identified cytomegalovirus-associated TCR beta chains were confirmed in vitro to be specific for cytomegalovirus antigens. In a later analysis, TCR association rates were found to vary across HLA loci, with the most associated TCRs seen for DRB1 alleles and the fewest for HLA-C alleles. An association between a missense DCLRE1C variant and V-gene and J-gene trimming of TCR beta chains was found in a later genetic analysis and replicated in an independent cohort. A later analysis associated about 17,000 TCR beta sequences with specific HLA alleles at a false discovery rate of 0.05. The authors suggested that the approach could potentially be generalized to other disease states and immunological phenotypes. A later genetic analysis reported fewer N-insertions in productive TCRs among donors in an Asian-associated ancestry cluster than the roughly 670-donor mean. The presence/absence analyses assumed that sequencing depth was roughly uniform across donors, and that assumption may not be true. While some public TCRs were present in many individuals, most TCR sequences turned up only very rarely across donors. In a later analysis, HLA-associated TCR beta chains were found to be more clonally expanded and to have lower generation probabilities than equally common non-associated chains. A further reported finding was that TCR beta sequences accurately predicted the HLA-A and HLA-B alleles for most subjects in the first cohort. Most CMV-associated TCR beta chains appeared to be HLA-restricted in a later analysis, and the HLA associations seemed to be driven largely by CMV exposure. When HLA alleles, especially DR and DQ, strongly co-occurred, attributing TCR associations to individual alleles was difficult.

In total, approximately 700 healthy bone marrow donors made up the cohort. At the time of sampling, every cohort member was nominally healthy, though immune exposures that went unrecorded were likely present. The donor tested CMV seronegative, placing the donor among the 350 or so seronegative members of the cohort. Every donor gave a peripheral blood sample, and the peripheral blood mononuclear cells from that sample were used for TCR beta sequencing. The Qiagen DNeasy Blood Extraction Kit was used to extract genomic DNA from the blood cell samples. The sample was PBMCs. This TCR was recovered from a man in his forties or fifties in good health and CMV-seronegative. The V and J genes are TRBV5-8 and TRBJ2-1; the D gene cannot be resolved reliably. CDR3 loop: CASSEAASSYNEQFF. The nucleotides are TGTGCCAGCAGCGAGGCCGCGAGCTCCTACAATGAGCAGTTCTTC. The entire variable domain, with the stretches around the CDR3 drawn from the reference TRBV5-8 and TRBJ2-1 proteins, is EAGVTQSPTHLIKTRGQQATLRCSPISGHTSVYWYQQALGLGLQFLLWYDEGEERNRGNFPPRFSGRQFPNYSSELNVNALELEDSALYLCASSEAASSYNEQFFGPGTRLTVL.